These 10 T cell receptor beta chains were sequenced from one sample in a study of T-cell memory formation after mild COVID-19. One entry per CDR3 protein results from TCRdb running MiXCR on the 5' RACE reads. The table includes around 300,000 distinct CDR3 sequences, approximately 19% detected once. Specimen: PBMCs or a T cell subset sorted from them (not recorded which). These receptors all come from a man between 18 and 35 years old who had mild COVID-19 (a few samples of this study predate the infection). Cell type and time point are not known.

Only a few counts were recorded for this clonotype. The J gene is TRBJ2-3, the V gene TRBV4-1, with TRBD2 matching over 9 bases. Germline CDR1 MGHRA, CDR2 YSYEKL. V gave up 0 bases and J gave up 2 bases; unmatched junction bases: 9. The CDR3 extends over 18 amino acids. In DNA, the CDR3 is TGCGCCAGCAGCCAAGATGGGGCTAGCGGGGTTAACACAGATACGCAGTATTTT. Amino acid sequence: CASSQDGASGVNTDTQYF.

The chain joins TRBV6-2 or TRBV6-3 to TRBJ2-7; TRBD2 aligns across 8 bases. This CDR3 has 14 amino acids. Germline V gene lookup returns CDR1 MNHEY and CDR2 SVGEGT. Trimming cost V 6 bases and J 5 bases; bases outside gene matches: 9. The CDR3 DNA sequence: TGTGCCAGCAGGGGTACCGGGAGGGCCCACGAGCAGTACGTC. It yields the protein CASRGTGRAHEQYV.

This clonotype has only a few counts. J is TRBJ2-3 and V is TRBV24-1, with TRBD1 as a possible D gene (6 bases). The CDR3 consists of 14 residues. V dropped 7 bases and J dropped 4 bases, with 14 bases sitting between them. Per the germline V gene, CDR1 is KGHDR and CDR2 is SFDVKD. Here the CDR3 reads CATSQGFRADTQYF. The CDR3 region has the DNA TGTGCCACCAGCCAGGGGTTTAGGGCAGATACGCAGTATTTT.

This clonotype was seen ten or more times. The CDR3 sequence is CASSLLSATEQYV. In DNA form, the CDR3 reads TGCGCCAGCAGCTTGCTAAGTGCTACCGAGCAGTACGTC. V is TRBV5-1 and J is TRBJ2-7; D unresolved. CDR3 length equals 13 residues. Trimming cost V 1 base and J 6 bases, with 11 bases left between them. Germline-derived CDR1 and CDR2 are SGHRS and YFSETQ.

This clonotype has a count of ten or more. This sequence joins TRBV4-3 and TRBJ2-5; the D gene is possibly TRBD1 (7 bases). The CDR3 consists of 15 residues. V lost 1 base and J 4 bases, leaving 13 bases between the germline ends. The germline gives CDR1 LGHNA, CDR2 YSLEER. The CDR3 DNA follows: TGCGCCAGCAGCCAAGTTGGGCAGGGGGGAGAGACCCAGTACTTC. It translates to CASSQVGQGGETQYF.

CDR3 sequence (DNA): TGCGCCAGCAGCTCTCAAACAGGGTTCACTGGAAACACCATATATTTT. This translates into CASSSQTGFTGNTIYF. The rearrangement joins TRBV5-1 to TRBJ1-3; maybe TRBD1 (6 bases). CDR3 length equals 16 residues. Germline V gene lookup returns CDR1 SGHRS and CDR2 YFSETQ. The V and J ends lost 3 bases and 2 bases respectively, with 15 bases between them.

This clonotype has only a few counts. The genes are TRBV12-3 or TRBV12-4 and TRBJ2-3; no definite D call. V was cut by 0 bases and J by 3 bases, with 7 bases left in between. The CDR3 length is 14 residues. CDR3 coding DNA: TGTGCCAGCAGTTTAGCGCTCCAGACAGATACGCAGTATTTT. It yields the protein CASSLALQTDTQYF.

The rearrangement uses TRBV12-3 or TRBV12-4 and TRBJ2-3, with 9 bases identical to TRBD1. Losses at the gene ends were 5 bases for V and 6 bases for J; bases not matched to a gene: 12. The CDR3 totals 16 residues. CDR3 DNA sequence: TGTGCCAGCAGTCCCCCCCCGGGACAGGGTGAGGATACGCAGTATTTT. Its translation is CASSPPPGQGEDTQYF.

The chain has TRBV7-2 and TRBJ1-1; D might be TRBD1 (5 bases). V lost 3 bases, J lost 10 bases, and 18 bases lay in between. Looked up from germline, CDR1 is SGHTA and CDR2 is FQGNSA. The CDR3 consists of 14 residues. The CDR3 coding sequence is TGTGCCAGCAGCTTCCGGTCGGGGCCGGAGGGAGCTTTCTTT. Translated: CASSFRSGPEGAFF.

This clonotype was recorded a few times. This chain links TRBV29-1 with TRBJ1-1, with D hard to call. V was clipped by 7 bases and J by 8 bases, with 14 bases between them. Per the germline V gene, CDR1 is SQVTM and CDR2 is ANQGSEA. This CDR3 comprises 11 residues. Written as DNA, the CDR3 is TGCAGCGCTGTCCGGGAGGTGGAAGCTTTCTTT. As protein: CSAVREVEAFF.